This entry features one T cell receptor beta chain sequence. Its specificity is not known. Through template switching, a universal primer site was introduced, and the cDNA contained unique molecular identifiers. From the 5' RACE reads, TCRdb called clonotypes with MiXCR, one entry per CDR3 protein. The repertoire holds some 230,000 distinct CDR3 sequences, over 5.5% seen once, with more than 14% in the top ten. The sample comes from a study of identical twins. Study-wide findings and caveats: A lower insertion count was a feature of abundant cord blood beta clonotypes, with no such feature in memory repertoires.

The data were also submitted as part of a second study, on T cells expressing NK-cell markers. That study adds: Of eight sequenced donors, seven were HCMV-seropositive and one HCMV-seronegative. A handful of donors showed these clonotypes also leading the CD3+CD56-NKG2C+ fraction.

The receptor was isolated from a woman younger than 30 in good health. Sequenced sample: CD8+ T cells sorted from blood.

CDR3 in DNA: TGTGCCAGCAGTTACTCGGCAGGGGGCTCCGAGCAGTACTTC. Encoded protein: CASSYSAGGSEQYF. The chain has TRBV6-5 and TRBJ2-7, with TRBD1 matching 8 bases. Germline V gene data show CDR1 as MNHEY and CDR2 as SVGAGI. V lost 0 bases and J lost 6; bases outside the gene matches: 4. The CDR3 runs to 14 residues.